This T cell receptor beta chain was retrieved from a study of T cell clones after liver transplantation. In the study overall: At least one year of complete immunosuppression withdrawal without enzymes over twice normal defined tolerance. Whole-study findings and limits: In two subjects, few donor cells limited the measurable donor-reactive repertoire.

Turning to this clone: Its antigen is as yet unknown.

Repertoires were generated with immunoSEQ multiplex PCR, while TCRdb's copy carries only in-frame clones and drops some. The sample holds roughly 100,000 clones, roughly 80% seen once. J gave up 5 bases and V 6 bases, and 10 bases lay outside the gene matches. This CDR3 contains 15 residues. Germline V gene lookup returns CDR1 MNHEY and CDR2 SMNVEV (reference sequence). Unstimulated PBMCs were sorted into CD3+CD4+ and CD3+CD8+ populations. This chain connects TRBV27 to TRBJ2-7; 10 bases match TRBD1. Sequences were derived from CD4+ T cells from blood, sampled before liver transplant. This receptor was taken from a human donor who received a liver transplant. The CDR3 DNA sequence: TGTGCCAGCAGCAGAATGACAGGGGGCAATCACGAGCAGTACTTC. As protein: CASSRMTGGNHEQYF.